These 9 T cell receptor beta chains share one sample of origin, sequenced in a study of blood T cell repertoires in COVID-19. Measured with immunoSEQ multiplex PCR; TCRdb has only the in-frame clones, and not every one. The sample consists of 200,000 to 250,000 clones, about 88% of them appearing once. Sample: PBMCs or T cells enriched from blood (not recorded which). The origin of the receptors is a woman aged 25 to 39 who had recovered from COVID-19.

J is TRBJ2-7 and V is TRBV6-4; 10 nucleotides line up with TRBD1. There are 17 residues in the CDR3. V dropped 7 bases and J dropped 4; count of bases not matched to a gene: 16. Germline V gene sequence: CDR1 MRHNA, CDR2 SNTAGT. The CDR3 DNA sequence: TGTGCCAGCACCCAACAAGGGACAGGGGCCGTTCGGTACGAGCAGTACTTC. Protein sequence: CASTQQGTGAVRYEQYF.

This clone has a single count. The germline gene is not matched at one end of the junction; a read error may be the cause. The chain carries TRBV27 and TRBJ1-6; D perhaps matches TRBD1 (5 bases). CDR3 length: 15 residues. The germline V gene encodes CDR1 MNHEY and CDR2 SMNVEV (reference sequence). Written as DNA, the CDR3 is TGTGCCAGCAGTCTATCCACAGGAAATAATTCACCCCTCCACTTT. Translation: CASSLSTGNNSPLHF.

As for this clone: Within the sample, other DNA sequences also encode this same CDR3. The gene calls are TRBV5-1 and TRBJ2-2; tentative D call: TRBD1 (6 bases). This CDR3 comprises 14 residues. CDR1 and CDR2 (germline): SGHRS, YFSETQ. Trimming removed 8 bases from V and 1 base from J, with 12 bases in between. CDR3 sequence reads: CASSPGQNTGELFF. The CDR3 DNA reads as TGCGCCAGTTCCCCGGGACAGAACACCGGGGAGCTGTTTTTT. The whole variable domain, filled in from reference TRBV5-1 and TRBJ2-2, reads KAGVTQTPRYLIKTRGQQVTLSCSPISGHRSVSWYQQTPGQGLQFLFEYFSETQRNKGNFPGRFSGRQFSNSRSEMNVSTLELGDSALYLCASSPGQNTGELFFGEGSRLTVL.

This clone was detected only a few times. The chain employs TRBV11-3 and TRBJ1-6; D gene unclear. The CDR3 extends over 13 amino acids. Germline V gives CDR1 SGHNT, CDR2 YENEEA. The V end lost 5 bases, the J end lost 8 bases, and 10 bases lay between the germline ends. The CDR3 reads CASSVTRHSPLHF. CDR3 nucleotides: TGTGCCAGCAGCGTGACTCGGCATTCACCCCTCCACTTT.

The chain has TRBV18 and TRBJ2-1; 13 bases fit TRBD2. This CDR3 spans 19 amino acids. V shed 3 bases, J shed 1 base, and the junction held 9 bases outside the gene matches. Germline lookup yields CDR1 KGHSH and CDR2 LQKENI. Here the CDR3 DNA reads TGTGCCAGCTCACCCACAACGGGACTAGCGGGGTATTCCTACAATGAGCAGTTCTTC. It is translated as CASSPTTGLAGYSYNEQFF.

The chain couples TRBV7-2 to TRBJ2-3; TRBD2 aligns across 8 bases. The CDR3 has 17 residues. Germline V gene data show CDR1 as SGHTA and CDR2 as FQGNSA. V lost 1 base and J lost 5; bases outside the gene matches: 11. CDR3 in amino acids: CASSLGVGGGRGDTQYF. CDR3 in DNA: TGTGCCAGCAGCTTAGGGGTGGGCGGGGGGAGAGGAGATACGCAGTATTTT. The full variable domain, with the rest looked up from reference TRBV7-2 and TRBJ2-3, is GAGVSQSPSNKVTEKGKDVELRCDPISGHTALYWYRQSLGQGLEFLIYFQGNSAPDKSGLPSDRFSAERTGGSVSTLTIQRTQQEDSAVYLCASSLGVGGGRGDTQYFGPGTRLTVL.

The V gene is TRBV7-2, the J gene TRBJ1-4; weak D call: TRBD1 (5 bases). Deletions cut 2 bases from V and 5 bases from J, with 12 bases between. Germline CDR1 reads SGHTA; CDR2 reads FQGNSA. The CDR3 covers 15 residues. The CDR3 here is CASSLTGRENEKLFF. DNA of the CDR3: TGTGCCAGCAGCTTAACGGGACGGGAGAATGAAAAACTGTTTTTT.

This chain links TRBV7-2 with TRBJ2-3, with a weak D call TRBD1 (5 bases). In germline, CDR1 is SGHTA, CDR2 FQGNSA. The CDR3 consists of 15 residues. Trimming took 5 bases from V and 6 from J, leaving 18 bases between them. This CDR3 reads CASSKTFQGMDTQYF. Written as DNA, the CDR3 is TGTGCCAGCAGCAAAACATTTCAGGGTATGGATACGCAGTATTTT. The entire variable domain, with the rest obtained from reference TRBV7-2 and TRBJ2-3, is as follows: GAGVSQSPSNKVTEKGKDVELRCDPISGHTALYWYRQSLGQGLEFLIYFQGNSAPDKSGLPSDRFSAERTGGSVSTLTIQRTQQEDSAVYLCASSKTFQGMDTQYFGPGTRLTVL.

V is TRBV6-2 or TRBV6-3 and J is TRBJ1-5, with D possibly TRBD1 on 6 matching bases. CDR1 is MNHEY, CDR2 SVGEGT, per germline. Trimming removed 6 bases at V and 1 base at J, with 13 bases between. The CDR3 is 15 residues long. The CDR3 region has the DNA TGTGCCAGCAGCCCTCCAGGGGTCAGCAATCAGCCCCAGCATTTT. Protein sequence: CASSPPGVSNQPQHF.